This T cell receptor (beta chain) was documented in a study of STAT5B mutations in CD4+ large granular lymphocyte leukemia. General study findings and limits: Compared with healthy controls (2/35), patient top clones favored TRBV06 (8/27). Without putative leukemic clones, patient CD4-sorted repertoires remained more clonal than healthy CD4+ repertoires.

Controls came from buffy coats of healthy blood donors. Note on this clone: Its antigen remains unidentified.

The survey-level immunoSEQ assay was used. Some clones are missing from TCRdb's copy, which holds only in-frame ones; the method was immunoSEQ multiplex PCR. The table lists 20,000 to 25,000 clones, 74% of them singletons. Trimming removed 0 bases from V and 2 bases from J, with 8 bases in between. The CDR3 totals 14 residues. Germline-derived CDR1 and CDR2 are SGHAT and FQNNGV. This chain uses TRBV11-2 with TRBJ2-7, with D maybe TRBD1 (6 bases). The receptor was derived from a human donor in good health. Sequencing used CD4+ T cells from blood buffy coats. The CDR3 sequence is CASSLDRGTYEQYV. The CDR3 DNA is TGTGCCAGCAGCTTAGACAGGGGAACCTACGAGCAGTACGTC.